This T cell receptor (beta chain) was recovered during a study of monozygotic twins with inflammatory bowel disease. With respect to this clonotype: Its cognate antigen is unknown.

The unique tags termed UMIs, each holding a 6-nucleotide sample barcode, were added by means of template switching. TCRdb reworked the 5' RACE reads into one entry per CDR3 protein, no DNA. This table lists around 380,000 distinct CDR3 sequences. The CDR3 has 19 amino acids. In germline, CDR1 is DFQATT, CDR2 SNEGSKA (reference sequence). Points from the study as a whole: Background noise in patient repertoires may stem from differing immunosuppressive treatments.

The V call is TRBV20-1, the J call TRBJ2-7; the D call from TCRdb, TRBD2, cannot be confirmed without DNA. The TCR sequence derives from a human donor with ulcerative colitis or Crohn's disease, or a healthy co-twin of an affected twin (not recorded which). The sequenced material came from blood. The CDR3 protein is CSARDRTSGRVLTAYEQYF.